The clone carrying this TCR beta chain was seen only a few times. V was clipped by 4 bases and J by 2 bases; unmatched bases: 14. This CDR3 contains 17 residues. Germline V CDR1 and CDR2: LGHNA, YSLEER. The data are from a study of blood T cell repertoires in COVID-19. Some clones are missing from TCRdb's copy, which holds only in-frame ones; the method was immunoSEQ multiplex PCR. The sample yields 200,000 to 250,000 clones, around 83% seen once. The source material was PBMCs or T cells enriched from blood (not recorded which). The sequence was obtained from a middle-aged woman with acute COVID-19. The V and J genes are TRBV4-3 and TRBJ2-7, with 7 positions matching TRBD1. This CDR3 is CASSPQAGTVLPYEQYF. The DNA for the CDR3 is TGCGCCAGCAGCCCCCAGGCCGGGACAGTTCTCCCCTACGAGCAGTACTTC.